What follows describes a single T cell receptor (beta chain). The data are from a study of technical replicates of blood from several donors. Profiled with immunoSEQ multiplex PCR; TCRdb holds only in-frame clones, not every one. The sample consists of about 80,000 clones, approximately 97% of them appearing once. What was sequenced was T cells isolated from PBMCs. This receptor was obtained from a human donor in good health.

CDR3 sequence: CASSIYIGGSAEQFF. The CDR3 DNA follows: TGTGCCAGTAGTATCTATATCGGGGGTAGCGCTGAGCAGTTCTTC. The chain recombines TRBV19 with TRBJ2-1, with D possibly matching TRBD2 (6 bases). V was pared by 3 bases and J by 9 bases, with 18 bases between. The CDR3 runs to 15 residues. The germline CDR1 and CDR2 sequences are LNHDA and SQIVND (reference sequence).